This TCR beta chain comes out of a study of shared clonotypes between healthy human individuals. Some clones are missing from TCRdb's copy, which holds only in-frame ones; the method was immunoSEQ multiplex PCR. The sample has about half a million clones; roughly 80% are singletons. This receptor was taken from a woman in her 40s in good health. Some clones in this sample may be carry-over from other donors' samples. Material for sequencing was PBMCs.

In nucleotides, the CDR3 is TGTGCCACCAGCAGAGCGGTAAATGAGCAGTTCTTC. This codes for CATSRAVNEQFF. V usage is TRBV15 and J usage is TRBJ2-1; no firm D call. V gave up 1 base and J gave up 7 bases, with 5 bases separating them. CDR1 is LNHNV and CDR2 is YYDKDF in the germline V gene (reference sequence). This CDR3 is built from 12 residues.